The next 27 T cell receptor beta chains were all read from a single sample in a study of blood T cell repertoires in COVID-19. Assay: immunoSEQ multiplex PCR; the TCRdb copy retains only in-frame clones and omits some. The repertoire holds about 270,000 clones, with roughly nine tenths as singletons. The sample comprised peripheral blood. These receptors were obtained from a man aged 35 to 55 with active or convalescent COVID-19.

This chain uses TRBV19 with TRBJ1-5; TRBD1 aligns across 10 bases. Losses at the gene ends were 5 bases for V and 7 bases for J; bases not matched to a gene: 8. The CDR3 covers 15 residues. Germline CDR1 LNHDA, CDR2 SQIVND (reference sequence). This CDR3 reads CASSPGQGIGQPQHF. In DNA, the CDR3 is TGTGCCAGTAGTCCGGGACAGGGGATAGGGCAGCCCCAGCATTTT.

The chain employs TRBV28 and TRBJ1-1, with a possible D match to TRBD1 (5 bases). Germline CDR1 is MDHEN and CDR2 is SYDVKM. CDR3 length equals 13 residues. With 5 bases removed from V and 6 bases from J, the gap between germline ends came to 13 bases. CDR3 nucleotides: TGTGCCAGCAGTACCTCGGGGGGGGCTGAAGCTTTCTTT. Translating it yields CASSTSGGAEAFF.

CDR3 coding DNA: TGCGCCAGCAGCTTGTCGAGGAGGGCCGAAGGGACCCAGTACTTC. This encodes CASSLSRRAEGTQYF. The genes are TRBV5-1 and TRBJ2-5; possibly TRBD2 for D (6 bases). The CDR3 runs 15 residues. V lost 1 base and J lost 7, with 17 bases in between. CDR1 and CDR2 from the germline V gene are SGHRS and YFSETQ.

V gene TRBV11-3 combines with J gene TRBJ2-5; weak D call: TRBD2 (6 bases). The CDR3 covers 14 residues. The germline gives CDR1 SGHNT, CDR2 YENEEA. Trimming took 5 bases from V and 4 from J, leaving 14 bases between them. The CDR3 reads CASSQRDFGETQYF. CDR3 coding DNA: TGTGCCAGCAGCCAACGGGACTTCGGAGAGACCCAGTACTTC.

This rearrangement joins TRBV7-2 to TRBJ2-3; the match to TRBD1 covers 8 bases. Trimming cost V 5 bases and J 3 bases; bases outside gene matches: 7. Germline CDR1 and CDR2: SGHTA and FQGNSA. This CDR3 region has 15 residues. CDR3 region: CASSVQGGLTDTQYF. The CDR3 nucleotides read TGTGCCAGCAGCGTACAGGGGGGACTTACAGATACGCAGTATTTT.

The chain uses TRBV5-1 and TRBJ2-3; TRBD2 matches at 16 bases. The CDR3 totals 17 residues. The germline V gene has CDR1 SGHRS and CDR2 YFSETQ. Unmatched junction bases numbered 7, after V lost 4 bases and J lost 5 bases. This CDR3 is CASSQGTSGRAKDTQYF. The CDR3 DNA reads TGCGCCAGCAGCCAAGGGACTAGCGGGAGGGCGAAAGATACGCAGTATTTT.

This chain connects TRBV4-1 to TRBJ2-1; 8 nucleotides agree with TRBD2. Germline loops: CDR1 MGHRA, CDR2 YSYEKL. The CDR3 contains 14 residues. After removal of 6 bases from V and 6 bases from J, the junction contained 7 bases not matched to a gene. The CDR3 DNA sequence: TGCGCCAGCAGGAGACTAGCGAGGATCAATGAGCAGTTCTTC. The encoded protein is CASRRLARINEQFF.

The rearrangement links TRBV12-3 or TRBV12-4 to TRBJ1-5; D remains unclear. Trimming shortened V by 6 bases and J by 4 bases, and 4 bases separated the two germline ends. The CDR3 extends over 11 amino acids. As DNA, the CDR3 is TGTGCCAGCAGCCAAAATCAGCCCCAGCATTTT. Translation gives CASSQNQPQHF.

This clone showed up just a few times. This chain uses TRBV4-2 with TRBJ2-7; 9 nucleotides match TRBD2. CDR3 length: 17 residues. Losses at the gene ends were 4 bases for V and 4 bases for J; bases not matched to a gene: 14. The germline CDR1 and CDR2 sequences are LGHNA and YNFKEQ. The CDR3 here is CASSPAGAGGPIYEQYF. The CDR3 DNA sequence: TGTGCCAGCAGCCCCGCTGGGGCGGGAGGGCCCATTTACGAGCAGTACTTC.

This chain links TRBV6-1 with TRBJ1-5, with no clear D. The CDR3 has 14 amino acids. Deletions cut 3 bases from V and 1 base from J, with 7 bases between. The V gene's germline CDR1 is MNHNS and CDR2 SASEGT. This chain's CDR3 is CASSETKSNQPQHF. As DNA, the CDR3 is TGTGCCAGCAGTGAGACAAAGAGCAATCAGCCCCAGCATTTT.

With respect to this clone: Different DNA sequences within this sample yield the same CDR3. CDR3 coding DNA: TGTGCCAGCAGCGCAGTCTGGGAGGGAGGGGTATTGTTCTTC. Protein product: CASSAVWEGGVLFF. This sequence joins TRBV3-1 (or the pseudogene TRBV3-2) and TRBJ2-1; 7 bases map to TRBD2. The CDR3 extends over 14 amino acids. Trimming cost V 5 bases and J 15 bases; bases outside gene matches: 16. Germline V gene lookup returns CDR1 LGHDT and CDR2 YNNKEL (reference sequence).

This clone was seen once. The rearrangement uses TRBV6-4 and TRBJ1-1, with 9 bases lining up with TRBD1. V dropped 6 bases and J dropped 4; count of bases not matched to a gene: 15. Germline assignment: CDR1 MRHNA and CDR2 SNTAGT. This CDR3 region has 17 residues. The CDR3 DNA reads TGTGCCAGCAGCAGAACAGGGGGCAGCAGCTTAGGCACTGAAGCTTTCTTT. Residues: CASSRTGGSSLGTEAFF.

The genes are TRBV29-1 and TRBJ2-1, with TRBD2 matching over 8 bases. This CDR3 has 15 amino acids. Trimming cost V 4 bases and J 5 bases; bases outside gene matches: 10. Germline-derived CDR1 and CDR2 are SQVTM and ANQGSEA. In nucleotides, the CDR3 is TGCAGCGTTGGACCCCGACTAGCGCCGAACAATGAGCAGTTCTTC. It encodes CSVGPRLAPNNEQFF.

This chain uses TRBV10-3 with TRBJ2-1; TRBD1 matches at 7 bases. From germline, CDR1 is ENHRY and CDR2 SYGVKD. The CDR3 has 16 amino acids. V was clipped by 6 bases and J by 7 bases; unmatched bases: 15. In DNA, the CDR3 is TGTGCCATCAGACCGGACAGGACCACCTTGGGGAATGAGCAGTTCTTC. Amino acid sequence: CAIRPDRTTLGNEQFF.

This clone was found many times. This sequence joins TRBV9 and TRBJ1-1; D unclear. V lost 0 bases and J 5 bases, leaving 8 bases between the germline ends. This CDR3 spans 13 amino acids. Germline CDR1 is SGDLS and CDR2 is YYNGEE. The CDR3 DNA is TGTGCCAGCAGCGTAGCCGACGGGACTGAAGCTTTCTTT. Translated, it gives CASSVADGTEAFF.

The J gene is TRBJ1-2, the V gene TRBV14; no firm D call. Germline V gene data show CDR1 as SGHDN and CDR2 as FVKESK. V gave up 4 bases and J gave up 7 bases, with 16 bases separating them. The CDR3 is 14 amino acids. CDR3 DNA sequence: TGTGCCAGCAGCCCTTTCCGGGCTAGCGGTGGCTACACCTTC. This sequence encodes CASSPFRASGGYTF.

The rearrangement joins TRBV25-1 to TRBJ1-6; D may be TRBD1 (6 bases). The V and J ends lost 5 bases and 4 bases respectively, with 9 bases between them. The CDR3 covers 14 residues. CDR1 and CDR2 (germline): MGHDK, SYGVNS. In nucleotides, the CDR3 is TGTGCCAGCAGTCTCGGGACATATAATTCACCCCTCCACTTT. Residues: CASSLGTYNSPLHF.

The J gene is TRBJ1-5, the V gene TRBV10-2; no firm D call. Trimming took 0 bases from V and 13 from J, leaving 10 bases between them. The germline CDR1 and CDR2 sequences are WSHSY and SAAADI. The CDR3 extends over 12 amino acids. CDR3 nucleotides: TGCGCCAGCAGTGAGTCGATGGCGGTTCAGCATTTT. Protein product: CASSESMAVQHF.

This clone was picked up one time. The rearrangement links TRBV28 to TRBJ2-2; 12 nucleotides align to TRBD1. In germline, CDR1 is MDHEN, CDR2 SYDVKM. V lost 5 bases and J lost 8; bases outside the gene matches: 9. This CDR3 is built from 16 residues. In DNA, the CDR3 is TGTGCCAGCAGTCCCGGGACAGGGGGCGCGGCAGGGGAGCTGTTTTTT. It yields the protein CASSPGTGGAAGELFF. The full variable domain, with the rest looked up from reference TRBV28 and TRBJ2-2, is DVKVTQSSRYLVKRTGEKVFLECVQDMDHENMFWYRQDPGLGLRLIYFSYDVKMKEKGDIPEGYSVSREKKERFSLILESASTNQTSMYLCASSPGTGGAAGELFFGEGSRLTVL.

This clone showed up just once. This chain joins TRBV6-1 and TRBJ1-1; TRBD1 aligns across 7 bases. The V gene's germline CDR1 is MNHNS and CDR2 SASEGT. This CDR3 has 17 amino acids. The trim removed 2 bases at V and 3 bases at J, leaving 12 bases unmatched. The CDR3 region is CASSERGGSTEDTEAFF. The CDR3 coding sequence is TGTGCCAGCAGTGAAAGAGGGGGCAGCACGGAGGACACTGAAGCTTTCTTT.

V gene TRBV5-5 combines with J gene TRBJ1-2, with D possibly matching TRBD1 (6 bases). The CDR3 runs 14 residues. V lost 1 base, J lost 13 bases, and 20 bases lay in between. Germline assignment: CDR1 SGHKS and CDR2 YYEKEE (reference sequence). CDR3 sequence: CASSLPGTSPFVTF. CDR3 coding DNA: TGTGCCAGCAGCTTGCCCGGGACAAGCCCCTTCGTCACCTTC.

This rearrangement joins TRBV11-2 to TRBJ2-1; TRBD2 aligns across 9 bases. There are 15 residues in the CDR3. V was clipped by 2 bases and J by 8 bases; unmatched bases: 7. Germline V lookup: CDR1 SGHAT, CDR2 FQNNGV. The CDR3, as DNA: TGTGCCAGCAGCTTACGTTTAGCGGGAGCTGATGAGCAGTTCTTC. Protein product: CASSLRLAGADEQFF.

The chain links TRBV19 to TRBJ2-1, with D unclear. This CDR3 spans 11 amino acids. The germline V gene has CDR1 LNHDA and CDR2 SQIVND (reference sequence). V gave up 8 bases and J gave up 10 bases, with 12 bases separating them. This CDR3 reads CASFSGPEQFF. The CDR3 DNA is TGTGCCAGTTTCTCGGGTCCAGAGCAGTTCTTC.

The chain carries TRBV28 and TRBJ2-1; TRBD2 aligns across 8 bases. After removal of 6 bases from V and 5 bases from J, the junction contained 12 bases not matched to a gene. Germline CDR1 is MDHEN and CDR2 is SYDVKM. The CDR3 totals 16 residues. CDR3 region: CASRPVAGLKDNEQFF. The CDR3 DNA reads TGTGCCAGCAGACCTGTAGCGGGGCTGAAAGACAATGAGCAGTTCTTC.

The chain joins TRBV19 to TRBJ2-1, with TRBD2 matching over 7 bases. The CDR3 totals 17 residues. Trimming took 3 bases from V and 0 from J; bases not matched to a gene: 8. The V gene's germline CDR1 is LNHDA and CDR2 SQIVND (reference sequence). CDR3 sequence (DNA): TGTGCCAGTAGTATTTCGACTAGCTTGAGCTCCTACAATGAGCAGTTCTTC. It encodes CASSISTSLSSYNEQFF.

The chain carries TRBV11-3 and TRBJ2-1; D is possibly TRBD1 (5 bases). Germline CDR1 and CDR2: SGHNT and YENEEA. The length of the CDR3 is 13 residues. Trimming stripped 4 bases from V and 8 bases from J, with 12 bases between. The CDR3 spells CASSSNIGDEQFF. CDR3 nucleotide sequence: TGTGCCAGCAGCTCCAATATAGGGGATGAGCAGTTCTTC.

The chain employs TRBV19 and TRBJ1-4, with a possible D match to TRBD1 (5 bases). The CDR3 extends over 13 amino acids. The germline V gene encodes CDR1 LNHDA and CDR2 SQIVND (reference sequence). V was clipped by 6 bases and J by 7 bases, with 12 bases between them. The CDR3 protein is CASSTWTTEKLFF. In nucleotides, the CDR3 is TGTGCCAGTAGCACCTGGACAACTGAAAAACTGTTTTTT. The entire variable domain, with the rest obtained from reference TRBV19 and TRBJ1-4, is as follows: DGGITQSPKYLFRKEGQNVTLSCEQNLNHDAMYWYRQDPGQGLRLIYYSQIVNDFQKGDIAEGYSVSREKKESFPLTVTSAQKNPTAFYLCASSTWTTEKLFFGSGTQLSVL.